Listed below are T cell receptor beta chains from one sample, sequenced in a study of blood T cells in healthy people across ages. TCRdb re-derived calls from the 5' RACE reads in MiXCR, one entry per CDR3 protein. The table includes about 900,000 distinct CDR3 sequences, 40% to 60% detected once. The sequencing input was blood. These receptors all stem from a man aged 25-45 years in good health. Both conserved end residues are part of each CDR3. The D gene is left open where the match is weak. Not every row has a clone size; where given, it reads once, few, many or a size class.

clone size	V gene	J gene	D gene	CDR3 protein	CDR3 DNA
.	TRBV3-1	TRBJ2-5	.	CASSQAIETQYF	TGTGCCAGCAGCCAAGCGATCGAGACCCAGTACTTC
few	TRBV12-3/TRBV12-4	TRBJ1-1	.	CASIGNDRENTEAFF	TGTGCCAGCATTGGTAACGATAGGGAGAACACTGAAGCTTTCTTT
few	TRBV7-9	TRBJ2-3	TRBD1	CAGTGREHRYAYF	TGTGCCGGGACAGGGCGGGAGCACAGATACGCGTATTTT
few	TRBV20-1	TRBJ2-1	.	CSASGGSNNEQFF	TGCAGTGCTAGCGGGGGCTCCAACAATGAGCAGTTCTTC
once	TRBV6-2/TRBV6-3	TRBJ1-1	.	CASSDNRATEAFF	TGTGCCAGCAGTGACAACAGGGCCACTGAAGCTTTCTTT
few	TRBV4-1	TRBJ1-5	.	CASSQELGRSNQPQHF	TGCGCCAGCAGCCAAGAACTCGGCCGGTCCAATCAGCCCCAGCATTTT
.	TRBV20-1	TRBJ2-1	TRBD2	CSARPSGTSGDWGEQFF	TGCAGTGCCAGGCCTTCCGGGACTAGCGGGGATTGGGGTGAGCAGTTCTTC
.	TRBV5-5	TRBJ2-1	.	CASSHSPREFGNEQFF	TGTGCCAGCAGCCATTCACCCAGGGAGTTTGGGAATGAGCAGTTCTTC
few	TRBV9	TRBJ1-5	.	CASSGGIGNQPQHF	TGTGCCAGCAGCGGGGGGATCGGTAATCAGCCCCAGCATTTT
once	TRBV6-2/TRBV6-3	TRBJ2-3	TRBD1	CASRSGTGLADTQYF	TGTGCCAGCAGATCCGGGACAGGGCTCGCAGATACGCAGTATTTT
few	TRBV2	TRBJ2-5	TRBD2	CAILRGLAGQETQYF	TGTGCCATCCTGAGGGGACTAGCGGGGCAAGAGACCCAGTACTTC
.	TRBV4-1	TRBJ2-7	TRBD1	CASSKTGTGSDEQYF	TGCGCCAGCAGCAAAACCGGGACAGGCAGCGACGAGCAGTACTTC
.	TRBV9	TRBJ1-6	.	CASSPGVIDNSPLHF	TGTGCCAGCAGCCCGGGGGTTATTGATAATTCACCCCTCCACTTT
.	TRBV6-5	TRBJ2-3	TRBD1	CASRKGQGGDTQYF	TGTGCCAGCAGGAAAGGACAGGGGGGAGATACGCAGTATTTT